These 5 T cell receptor beta chains came from one sample sequenced in a study of OX40 agonist ivuxolimab in advanced cancers. Profiling relied on immunoSEQ multiplex PCR, and the TCRdb table lists in-frame clones only, not all of them. The sample lists tens of thousands of clones; roughly nine tenths were seen once. The sequencing used CD4+ or CD8+ T cells sorted from blood, collected in a trial of the OX40 agonist ivuxolimab. Every receptor here comes from an adult with an advanced solid tumor such as melanoma, head and neck, liver or kidney cancer.

The chain has TRBV27 and TRBJ2-3; 9 positions agree with TRBD1. CDR1 and CDR2 from the germline V gene are MNHEY and SMNVEV (reference sequence). V shed 6 bases and J 2 bases; nucleotides not matched to a gene: 9. The CDR3 has 16 amino acids. Written as DNA, the CDR3 is TGTGCCAGCAGGCAGAGACAGGGGGTGTCCACAGATACGCAGTATTTT. Protein: CASRQRQGVSTDTQYF.

This chain links TRBV4-1 with TRBJ2-5; D unresolved. Trimming took 1 base from V and 6 from J, leaving 3 bases between them. The CDR3 spans 11 residues. Germline CDR1 reads MGHRA; CDR2 reads YSYEKL. The CDR3 protein is CASSQGQTQYF. The CDR3 DNA sequence: TGCGCCAGCAGCCAAGGACAGACCCAGTACTTC.

J is TRBJ1-5 and V is TRBV6-5; D remains unclear. The CDR3 runs to 13 residues. The V end lost 0 bases, the J end lost 4 bases, and 4 bases lay between the germline ends. Germline assignment: CDR1 MNHEY and CDR2 SVGAGI. CDR3 coding DNA: TGTGCCAGCAGTTACTCAACAAATCAGCCCCAGCATTTT. Translated: CASSYSTNQPQHF.

V usage is TRBV5-6 and J usage is TRBJ1-3; perhaps TRBD1 as D (5 bases). Germline lookup yields CDR1 SGHDT and CDR2 YYEEEE. The V end was cut by 0 bases, the J end by 0 bases, with 10 bases between. The CDR3 has 16 residues. In nucleotides, the CDR3 is TGTGCCAGCAGCTTGGCCTACAGGAACTCTGGAAACACCATATATTTT. This translates into CASSLAYRNSGNTIYF.

The chain combines TRBV15 with TRBJ2-7; 10 bases align to TRBD2. The trim removed 4 bases at V and 2 bases at J, leaving 2 bases unmatched. CDR3 length: 14 residues. Per germline, CDR1 LNHNV and CDR2 YYDKDF (reference sequence). This CDR3 is CATSKREGTYEQYF. In DNA form, the CDR3 reads TGTGCCACCAGCAAGCGGGAGGGAACCTACGAGCAGTACTTC.